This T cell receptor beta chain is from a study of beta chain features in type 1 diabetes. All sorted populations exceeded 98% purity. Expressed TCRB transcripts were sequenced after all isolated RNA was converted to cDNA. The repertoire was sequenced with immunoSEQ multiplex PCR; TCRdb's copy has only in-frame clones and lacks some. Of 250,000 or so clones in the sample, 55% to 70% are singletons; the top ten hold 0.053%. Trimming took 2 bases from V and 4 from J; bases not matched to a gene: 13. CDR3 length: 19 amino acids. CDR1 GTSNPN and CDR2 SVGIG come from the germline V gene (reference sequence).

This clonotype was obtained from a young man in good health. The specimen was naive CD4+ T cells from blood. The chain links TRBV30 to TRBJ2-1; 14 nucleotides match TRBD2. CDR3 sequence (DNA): TGTGCCTGGAGTCGGGGGGGACTAGCGGGAGTAAAGGGATACAATGAGCAGTTCTTC. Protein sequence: CAWSRGGLAGVKGYNEQFF. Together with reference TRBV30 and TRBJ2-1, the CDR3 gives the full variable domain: SQTIHQWPATLVQPVGSPLSLECTVEGTSNPNLYWYRQAAGRGLQLLFYSVGIGQISSEVPQNLSASRPQDRQFILSSKKLLLSDSGFYLCAWSRGGLAGVKGYNEQFFGPGTRLTVL.